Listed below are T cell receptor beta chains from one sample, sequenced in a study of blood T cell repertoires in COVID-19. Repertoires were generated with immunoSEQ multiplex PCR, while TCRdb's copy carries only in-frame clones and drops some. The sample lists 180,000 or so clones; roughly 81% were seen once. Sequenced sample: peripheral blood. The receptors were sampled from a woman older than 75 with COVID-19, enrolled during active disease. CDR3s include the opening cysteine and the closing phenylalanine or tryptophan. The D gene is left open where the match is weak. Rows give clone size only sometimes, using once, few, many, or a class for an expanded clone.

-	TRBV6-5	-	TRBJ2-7	CASSLRGPYEQYF	TGTGCCAGCAGTCTCAGGGGTCCCTACGAGCAGTACTTC
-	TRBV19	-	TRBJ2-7	CASSIAGKSAYEQYF	TGTGCCAGTAGTATAGCAGGGAAGTCGGCCTACGAGCAGTACTTC
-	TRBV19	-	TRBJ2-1	CASRARGDNEQFF	TGTGCCAGTAGGGCGCGGGGTGACAATGAGCAGTTCTTC
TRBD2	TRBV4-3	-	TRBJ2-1	CASSPGLAGAYNEQFF	TGCGCCAGCAGCCCCGGACTAGCGGGGGCCTACAATGAGCAGTTCTTC
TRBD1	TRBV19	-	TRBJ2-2	CASGQGNTGELFF	TGTGCCAGTGGACAGGGGAACACCGGGGAGCTGTTTTTT
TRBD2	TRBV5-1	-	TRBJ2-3	CASSLGLAGTDTQYF	TGCGCCAGCAGCTTGGGACTAGCGGGTACAGATACGCAGTATTTT
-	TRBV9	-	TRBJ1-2	CASSPLDYNYGYTF	TGTGCCAGCAGCCCGCTAGATTATAACTATGGCTACACCTTC
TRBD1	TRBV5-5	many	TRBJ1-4	CASSLEGQGGLTTNEKLFF	TGTGCCAGCAGCTTGGAGGGACAGGGGGGACTTACAACTAATGAAAAACTGTTTTTT
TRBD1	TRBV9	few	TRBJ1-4	CASSRGGEDEKLFF	TGTGCCAGCAGCCGAGGGGGCGAAGACGAAAAACTGTTTTTT
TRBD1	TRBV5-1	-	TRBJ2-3	CASSLRTGNTDTQYF	TGCGCCAGCAGCTTGAGGACAGGGAACACAGATACGCAGTATTTT
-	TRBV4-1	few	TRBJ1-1	CASSQDPPMIRGGKTEAFF	TGCGCCAGCAGCCAAGATCCCCCGATGATCCGGGGTGGGAAGACTGAAGCTTTCTTT
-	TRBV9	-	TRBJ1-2	CASSQGSPLYGYTF	TGTGCCAGCAGCCAGGGGTCCCCGCTCTATGGCTACACCTTC
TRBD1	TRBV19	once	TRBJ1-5	CASSPTGGGEPQHF	TGTGCCAGTAGTCCTACAGGGGGTGGGGAGCCCCAGCATTTT
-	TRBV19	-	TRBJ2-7	CASSIEPGADYEQYF	TGTGCCAGTAGTATAGAACCAGGGGCGGACTACGAGCAGTACTTC
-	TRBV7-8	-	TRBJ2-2	CASSRDTPNTGELFF	TGTGCCAGCAGCCGAGACACACCGAACACCGGGGAGCTGTTTTTT
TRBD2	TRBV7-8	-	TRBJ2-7	CASSLVGSGPTYEQYF	TGTGCCAGCAGCTTAGTCGGTAGCGGGCCTACCTACGAGCAGTACTTC
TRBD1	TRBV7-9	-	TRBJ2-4	CASSSTGTGNIQYF	TGTGCCAGCAGTTCCACCGGGACAGGTAACATTCAGTACTTC
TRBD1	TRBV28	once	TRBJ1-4	CATKGAANEKLFF	TGTGCCACCAAGGGGGCAGCTAATGAAAAACTGTTTTTT
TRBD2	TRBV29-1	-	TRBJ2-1	CSTFSPTGGTPNEQFF	TGCAGCACCTTCAGTCCGACGGGAGGGACTCCCAATGAGCAGTTCTTC
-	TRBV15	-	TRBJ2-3	CATSSYSPSTDTQYF	TGTGCCACCAGCAGCTACAGTCCTAGCACAGATACGCAGTATTTT
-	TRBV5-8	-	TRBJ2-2	CASRPGTRNTGELFF	TGTGCCAGCAGGCCCGGGACAAGGAACACCGGGGAGCTGTTTTTT
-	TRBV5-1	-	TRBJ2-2	CASSHTPDWRNTGELFF	TGCGCCAGCAGCCACACCCCGGATTGGAGGAACACCGGGGAGCTGTTTTTT
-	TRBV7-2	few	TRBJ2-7	CASSLGGGPYEQYF	TGTGCCAGCAGCTTAGGGGGAGGACCCTACGAGCAGTACTTC
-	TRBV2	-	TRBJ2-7	CASTTYEQYF	TGTGCCAGTACTACCTACGAGCAGTACTTC
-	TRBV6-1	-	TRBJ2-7	CASSEGLFNYEQYF	TGTGCCAGCAGTGAGGGCCTTTTTAATTACGAGCAGTACTTC
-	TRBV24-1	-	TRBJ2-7	CATSDHHSPEQYF	TGTGCCACCAGTGACCATCATTCCCCCGAGCAGTACTTC
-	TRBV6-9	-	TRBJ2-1	CASNWCVWQFF	TGTGCCAGCAATTGGTGCGTCTGGCAGTTCTTC
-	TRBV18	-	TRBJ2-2	CASSPGQYTGELFF	TGTGCCAGCTCACCAGGCCAGTACACCGGGGAGCTGTTTTTT
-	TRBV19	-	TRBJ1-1	CASSPRGGRTEAFF	TGTGCCAGTAGCCCCAGGGGAGGGAGAACTGAAGCTTTCTTT
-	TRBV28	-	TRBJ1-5	CASSFIVTASGSSNQPQHF	TGTGCCAGCAGTTTTATCGTGACAGCATCCGGGTCTAGCAATCAGCCCCAGCATTTT
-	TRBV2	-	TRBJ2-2	CASSPLASIGELFF	TGTGCCAGCAGCCCATTAGCGTCCATCGGGGAGCTGTTTTTT
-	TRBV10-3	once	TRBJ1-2	CAIRDSLFNYGYTF	TGTGCCATCAGGGACAGTTTATTCAACTATGGCTACACCTTC
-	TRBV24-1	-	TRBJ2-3	CATSSMGGGTDTQYF	TGTGCCACCAGTAGTATGGGGGGAGGCACAGATACGCAGTATTTT
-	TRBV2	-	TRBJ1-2	CASRESGFGYGYTF	TGTGCCAGCAGGGAGTCAGGGTTCGGCTATGGCTACACCTTC
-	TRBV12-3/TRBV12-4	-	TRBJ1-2	CASSSHWAGGYTF	TGTGCCAGCAGTTCCCACTGGGCGGGCGGCTACACCTTC
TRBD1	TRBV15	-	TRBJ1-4	CATTKRTGVNEKLFF	TGTGCCACCACCAAAAGGACAGGGGTTAATGAAAAACTGTTTTTT
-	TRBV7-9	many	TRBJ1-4	CASSLDDGKLFF	TGTGCCAGCAGCTTAGACGACGGGAAACTGTTTTTT
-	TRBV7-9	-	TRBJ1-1	CASSLDARGTEAFF	TGTGCCAGCAGCTTAGACGCTAGGGGCACTGAAGCTTTCTTT
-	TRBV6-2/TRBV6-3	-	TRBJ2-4	CASSHAGAKNIQYF	TGTGCCAGCAGCCACGCCGGAGCCAAAAACATTCAGTACTTC
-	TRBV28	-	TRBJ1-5	CASSFGGGQPQHF	TGTGCCAGCAGTTTTGGGGGAGGGCAGCCCCAGCATTTT
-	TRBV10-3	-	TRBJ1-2	CAISFTDNYGYTF	TGTGCCATCAGTTTTACAGACAACTATGGCTACACCTTC
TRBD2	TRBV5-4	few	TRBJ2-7	CASSSGGLAEYEQYF	TGTGCCAGCAGCTCCGGAGGTCTAGCGGAATACGAGCAGTACTTC
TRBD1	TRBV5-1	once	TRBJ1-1	CASSGADRDQAFF	TGCGCCAGCAGCGGGGCCGACAGGGATCAGGCTTTCTTT
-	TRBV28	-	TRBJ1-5	CASSLTGSDASNQPQHF	TGTGCCAGCAGTTTAACAGGGTCCGACGCTAGCAATCAGCCCCAGCATTTT
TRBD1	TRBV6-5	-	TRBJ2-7	CASSETGGIHEQYF	TGTGCCAGCAGCGAGACAGGGGGGATCCACGAGCAGTACTTC
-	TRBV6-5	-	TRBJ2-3	CASSAGATQYF	TGTGCCAGCAGCGCAGGGGCTACGCAGTATTTT
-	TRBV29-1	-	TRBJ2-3	CSVTILRADTQYF	TGCAGCGTTACGATACTCCGCGCAGATACGCAGTATTTT
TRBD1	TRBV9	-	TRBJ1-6	CASSVKGDSDSPLHF	TGTGCCAGCAGCGTAAAGGGGGACAGCGATTCACCCCTCCACTTT
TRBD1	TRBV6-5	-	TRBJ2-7	CASTPDRGGYEQYF	TGTGCCAGCACTCCGGACAGGGGAGGGTACGAGCAGTACTTC
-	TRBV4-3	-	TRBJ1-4	CASSQDRGANEKLFF	TGCGCCAGCAGCCAAGATCGGGGGGCTAATGAAAAACTGTTTTTT
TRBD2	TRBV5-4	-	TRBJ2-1	CASSLAAGEAYNEQFF	TGTGCCAGCAGCTTGGCCGCGGGGGAAGCCTACAATGAGCAGTTCTTC
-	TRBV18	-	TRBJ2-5	CASSDLAWETQYF	TGTGCCAGCTCAGACCTAGCGTGGGAGACCCAGTACTTC
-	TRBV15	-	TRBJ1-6	CATSPPRDSPLHF	TGTGCCACCAGCCCCCCCCGGGATTCACCCCTCCACTTT
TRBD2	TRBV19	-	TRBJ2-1	CASSISSGSLSEQFF	TGTGCCAGTAGTATATCTAGCGGGAGCCTCTCTGAGCAGTTCTTC
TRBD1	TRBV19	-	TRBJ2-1	CASSMSGQGGNEQFF	TGTGCCAGTAGTATGTCGGGACAGGGAGGGAATGAGCAGTTCTTC
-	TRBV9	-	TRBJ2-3	CASSVGDFLDTQYF	TGTGCCAGCAGCGTAGGAGATTTCCTAGATACGCAGTATTTT
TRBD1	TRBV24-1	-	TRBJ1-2	CATSDFTGEGYTF	TGTGCCACCAGTGATTTCACAGGGGAAGGCTACACCTTC
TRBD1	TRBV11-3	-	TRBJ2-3	CASSETGQSFTDTQYF	TGTGCCAGCAGCGAGACGGGACAGTCATTCACAGATACGCAGTATTTT
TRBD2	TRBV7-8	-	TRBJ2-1	CASSLFKIAGGPANEQFF	TGTGCCAGCAGCTTGTTTAAGATAGCGGGGGGGCCGGCCAATGAGCAGTTCTTC
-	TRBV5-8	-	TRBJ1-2	CASSFGGQGYTF	TGTGCCAGCAGCTTCGGGGGGCAGGGCTACACCTTC